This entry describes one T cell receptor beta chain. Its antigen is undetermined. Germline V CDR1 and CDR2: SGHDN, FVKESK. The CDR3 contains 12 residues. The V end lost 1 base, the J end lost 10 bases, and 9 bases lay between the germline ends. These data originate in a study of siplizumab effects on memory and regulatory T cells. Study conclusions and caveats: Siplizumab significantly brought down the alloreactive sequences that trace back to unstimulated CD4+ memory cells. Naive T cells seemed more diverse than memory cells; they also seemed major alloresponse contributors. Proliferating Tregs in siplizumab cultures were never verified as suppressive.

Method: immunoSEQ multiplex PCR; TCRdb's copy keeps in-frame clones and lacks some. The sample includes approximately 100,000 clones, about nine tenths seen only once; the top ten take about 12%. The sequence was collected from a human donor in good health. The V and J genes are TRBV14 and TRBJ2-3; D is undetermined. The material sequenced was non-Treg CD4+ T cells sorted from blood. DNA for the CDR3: TGTGCCAGCAGCCAAGGACCGCCTCCGCAGTATTTT. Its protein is CASSQGPPPQYF.